The 16 T cell receptor beta chains below were found in one sample sequenced in a study of glioma-infiltrating T cells after dendritic cell vaccination. Time point noted: after dendritic cell vaccination, including at tumor progression/relapse. This table comes from immunoSEQ multiplex PCR, and its TCRdb copy is limited to in-frame clones, with some not included. The profile shows approximately 50,000 clones, more than 75% of them singletons. The sample was blood, taken after dendritic cell vaccination. The receptors stem from a human donor with glioblastoma.

The V gene is TRBV11-1, the J gene TRBJ1-1; maybe TRBD1 (5 bases). There are 18 residues in the CDR3. The V gene's germline CDR1 is SGHAT and CDR2 FQDESV (reference sequence). Trimming stripped 3 bases from V and 2 bases from J, with 22 bases between. CDR3 nucleotides: TGTGCCAGCAGCTTCGGGGGGGACCTTATAATCGGCAACACTGAAGCTTTCTTT. Its translation is CASSFGGDLIIGNTEAFF.

This chain joins TRBV9 and TRBJ2-2; D perhaps matches TRBD1 (6 bases). The V end was cut by 4 bases, the J end by 1 base, with 17 bases between. Germline loops: CDR1 SGDLS, CDR2 YYNGEE. The CDR3 length is 17 residues. DNA for the CDR3: TGTGCCAGCAGCTTCCCGCTGGCGACAGGGAACACCGGGGAGCTGTTTTTT. This encodes CASSFPLATGNTGELFF.

V usage is TRBV6-5 and J usage is TRBJ2-7, with a weak D call TRBD1 (6 bases). CDR3 length: 15 amino acids. CDR1 is MNHEY and CDR2 is SVGAGI in the germline V gene. The V and J ends lost 2 bases and 0 bases respectively, with 11 bases between them. In nucleotides, the CDR3 is TGTGCCAGCAGTTACCCATCAGGGGCCTCCTACGAGCAGTACTTC. This encodes CASSYPSGASYEQYF.

The chain uses TRBV4-1 and TRBJ2-7; TRBD1 is a possible D gene (6 bases). The CDR3 extends over 17 amino acids. V was cut by 4 bases and J by 6 bases, with 25 bases left in between. Germline V gene lookup returns CDR1 MGHRA and CDR2 YSYEKL. The CDR3 sequence is CASSRNPGTRILSEQYF. CDR3 coding DNA: TGCGCCAGCAGCCGAAACCCCGGGACACGAATCCTCTCCGAGCAGTACTTC.

The chain combines TRBV13 with TRBJ2-7; TRBD1 matches at 7 bases. In germline, CDR1 is PRHDT, CDR2 FYEKMQ (reference sequence). After removal of 5 bases from V and 0 bases from J, the junction contained 7 bases not matched to a gene. There are 15 residues in the CDR3. CDR3 sequence: CASSPTGVSSYEQYF. The CDR3 DNA reads TGTGCCAGCAGCCCAACAGGGGTTAGCTCCTACGAGCAGTACTTC. The full variable domain, completed using reference TRBV13 and TRBJ2-7, is AAGVIQSPRHLIKEKRETATLKCYPIPRHDTVYWYQQGPGQDPQFLISFYEKMQSDKGSIPDRFSAQQFSDYHSELNMSSLELGDSALYFCASSPTGVSSYEQYFGPGTRLTVT.

The V gene is TRBV7-9, the J gene TRBJ1-4; 10 bases agree with TRBD1. Germline CDR1 is SEHNR and CDR2 is FQNEAQ (reference sequence). The length of the CDR3 is 15 residues. J lost 7 bases, V lost 5 bases, and 7 bases had no gene match. CDR3 DNA sequence: TGTGCCAGCAGCCTTCGACAGGGGGCGAGTGAAAAACTGTTTTTT. Its protein product is CASSLRQGASEKLFF.

The CDR3 here is CASNSARGGLDTQYF. The CDR3 DNA reads as TGTGCCAGCAACTCCGCCCGGGGGGGCTTAGATACGCAGTATTTT. The chain couples TRBV13 to TRBJ2-3, with 8 bases matching TRBD2. CDR1 and CDR2 from the germline V gene are PRHDT and FYEKMQ (reference sequence). This CDR3 region has 15 residues. The ends lost 7 bases at V and 5 bases at J; junction bases unmatched: 11.

The genes are TRBV6-6 and TRBJ2-2, with TRBD2 matching over 10 bases. CDR1 and CDR2 (germline): MNHNY, SVGAGI (reference sequence). Unmatched junction bases numbered 6, after V lost 2 bases and J lost 6 bases. The CDR3 is 16 residues long. The CDR3 nucleotides are TGTGCCAGCAGTTACCTGCTGAGCGGGGGGGCCGGGGAGCTGTTTTTT. Protein: CASSYLLSGGAGELFF.

The chain combines TRBV7-2 with TRBJ2-3; 9 bases match TRBD2. The J segment lost 6 bases and the V segment lost 7 bases, leaving 11 bases of the junction unmatched. This CDR3 comprises 15 residues. CDR1 SGHTA and CDR2 FQGNSA come from the germline V gene. The DNA for the CDR3 is TGTGCCAGCACACCGGGACTAGCAACGGGTGATACGCAGTATTTT. Translated, it gives CASTPGLATGDTQYF.

The chain couples TRBV9 to TRBJ2-4, with a possible D match to TRBD2 (5 bases). Trimming removed 3 bases at V and 7 bases at J, with 17 bases between. The germline CDR1 and CDR2 sequences are SGDLS and YYNGEE. This CDR3 has 15 residues. DNA of the CDR3: TGTGCCAGCAGCGCCGGTGCGGGTCCGGCGAACATTCAGTACTTC. Its protein product is CASSAGAGPANIQYF.

This chain connects TRBV7-2 to TRBJ2-3; 10 bases align to TRBD2. CDR3 length: 16 residues. With V trimmed by 5 bases and J by 0 bases, 5 bases remained unmatched. CDR1 and CDR2 from the germline V gene are SGHTA and FQGNSA. The CDR3 coding sequence is TGTGCCAGCAGCGTTCTAGCGGGGGCCAGCACAGATACGCAGTATTTT. It is translated as CASSVLAGASTDTQYF.

This clone showed up just once. This chain joins TRBV7-2 and TRBJ2-2; D is unresolved. Per the germline V gene, CDR1 is SGHTA and CDR2 is FQGNSA. The V and J ends lost 5 bases and 2 bases respectively, with 15 bases between them. This CDR3 is built from 16 residues. CDR3 protein: CASSPYSLPNTGELFF. CDR3 nucleotide sequence: TGTGCCAGCAGCCCCTACTCCCTTCCCAACACCGGGGAGCTGTTTTTT.

The chain uses TRBV11-1 and TRBJ1-1; D remains unclear. The germline V gene encodes CDR1 SGHAT and CDR2 FQDESV (reference sequence). The CDR3 contains 15 residues. Trimming removed 6 bases from V and 1 base from J, with 15 bases in between. CDR3 coding DNA: TGTGCCAGCAGAATCGGAGGAACCCAGAACACTGAAGCTTTCTTT. As protein: CASRIGGTQNTEAFF.

The CDR3 is CASSLYSFNTEAFF. CDR3 bases: TGTGCCAGCAGCTTATACTCTTTTAACACTGAAGCTTTCTTT. V and J are TRBV11-2 and TRBJ1-1; D remains unclear. Trimming shortened V by 2 bases and J by 2 bases, and 9 bases separated the two germline ends. The germline V gene encodes CDR1 SGHAT and CDR2 FQNNGV. CDR3 length equals 14 residues.

This clone was recorded only once. This chain links TRBV11-1 with TRBJ1-1; 8 bases agree with TRBD1. The CDR3 sequence is 18 residues long. The V and J ends lost 0 bases and 8 bases, in that order; junction bases with no gene match: 17. Germline V gene lookup returns CDR1 SGHAT and CDR2 FQDESV (reference sequence). CDR3 sequence reads: CASSLARTGLMSGAEAFF. Written as DNA, the CDR3 is TGTGCCAGCAGCTTAGCCCGGACAGGGTTGATGAGCGGAGCCGAAGCTTTCTTT.

The chain combines TRBV27 with TRBJ1-1, with D tentatively TRBD1 (6 bases). Germline V gives CDR1 MNHEY, CDR2 SMNVEV (reference sequence). V gave up 6 bases and J gave up 5 bases, with 16 bases separating them. CDR3 size: 14 residues. The CDR3: CASSYGTRRTEAFF. DNA for the CDR3: TGTGCCAGCAGCTACGGGACACGGAGGACTGAAGCTTTCTTT.